This T cell receptor (beta chain) was captured by sequencing in a study of CD8+ T cells in alopecia areata. Points from the study as a whole: An increase in clonality over normal scalp was evident in lesional scalp, especially alopecia totalis/universalis.

The CDR3 extends over 11 amino acids. The V gene lost 0 bases and the J gene lost 5 bases, with 5 bases spanning the gap. The germline CDR1 and CDR2 sequences are GTSNPN and SVGIG (reference sequence). As the sequencing template, cDNA was produced by extracting RNA and reverse transcribing it. Measured with immunoSEQ multiplex PCR; TCRdb has only the in-frame clones, and not every one. The data contain about 150,000 clones, about three fifths of them seen just once; the ten biggest clones take up 4% to 5.5%. As for this clone: The antigen is undetermined.

This chain uses TRBV30 with TRBJ2-7; D is unresolved. The sequencing sample was made of CD4+ T cells sorted from blood. This clonotype originated in a human donor in good health. The CDR3 loop is CAWSVRDEQYF. The DNA of the CDR3 is TGTGCCTGGAGTGTAAGGGACGAGCAGTACTTC. The full variable domain, with the rest looked up from reference TRBV30 and TRBJ2-7, is SQTIHQWPATLVQPVGSPLSLECTVEGTSNPNLYWYRQAAGRGLQLLFYSVGIGQISSEVPQNLSASRPQDRQFILSSKKLLLSDSGFYLCAWSVRDEQYFGPGTRLTVT.